The 30 T cell receptor beta chains in this list originate from one sample, sequenced in a study of blood T cell repertoires in COVID-19. Produced via immunoSEQ multiplex PCR; TCRdb's table is partial and in-frame only. The sample consists of approximately 130,000 clones, 75% to 85% of them appearing once. The sequencing input was peripheral blood. The receptor source for this set is a human donor in a cohort sampled during active COVID-19.

This clone was recorded many times. This chain links TRBV4-1 with TRBJ1-2; TRBD1 aligns across 10 bases. With V trimmed by 4 bases and J by 0 bases, 2 bases remained unmatched. The CDR3 contains 15 residues. Germline V gene sequence: CDR1 MGHRA, CDR2 YSYEKL. CDR3 in DNA: TGCGCCAGCAGCCGCGGGACAGGGGCTAACTATGGCTACACCTTC. Translated, it gives CASSRGTGANYGYTF.

Here the CDR3 reads CASSHVGPYEQYF. In DNA form, the CDR3 reads TGTGCCAGCAGCCACGTGGGGCCCTACGAGCAGTACTTC. V and J are TRBV5-6 and TRBJ2-7, with D perhaps matching TRBD1 (5 bases). Germline V CDR1 and CDR2: SGHDT, YYEEEE. V was cut by 4 bases and J by 2 bases, with 10 bases left in between. The CDR3 runs 13 residues. Variable domain in full (rest from reference TRBV5-6 and TRBJ2-7): DAGVTQSPTHLIKTRGQQVTLRCSPKSGHDTVSWYQQALGQGPQFIFQYYEEEERQRGNFPDRFSGHQFPNYSSELNVNALLLGDSALYLCASSHVGPYEQYFGPGTRLTVT.

The chain uses TRBV3-1 (or the pseudogene TRBV3-2) and TRBJ2-1, with D possibly being TRBD2 (5 bases). The germline gives CDR1 LGHDT, CDR2 YNNKEL (reference sequence). The V and J ends lost 1 base and 4 bases respectively, with 14 bases between them. The CDR3 runs to 16 residues. The DNA of the CDR3 is TGTGCCAGCAGCCAAGTGTCGACTCGGGGTTACAATGAGCAGTTCTTC. Translated, it gives CASSQVSTRGYNEQFF.

The J gene is TRBJ2-3, the V gene TRBV18, with 10 bases aligning to TRBD2. The CDR3 has 16 residues. Germline V gene data show CDR1 as KGHSH and CDR2 as LQKENI. V was clipped by 4 bases and J by 4 bases; unmatched bases: 8. The CDR3 is CASSQEAGGRSDTQYF. As DNA, the CDR3 is TGTGCCAGCTCACAAGAAGCGGGGGGGCGCTCAGATACGCAGTATTTT.

In its sample, this clone was seen a few times. The J gene is TRBJ1-2, the V gene TRBV5-1; D is possibly TRBD1 (6 bases). There are 16 residues in the CDR3. Per germline, CDR1 SGHRS and CDR2 YFSETQ. Trimming cost V 0 bases and J 2 bases, with 14 bases left between them. CDR3 protein: CASSLAGTSGNYGYTF. CDR3 DNA: TGCGCCAGCAGCTTGGCGGGGACATCAGGCAACTATGGCTACACCTTC.

This clone has only a few counts. This chain uses TRBV5-1 with TRBJ1-2, with D maybe TRBD1 (5 bases). V lost 1 base to trimming and J lost 6 bases, with 16 bases between them. The CDR3 extends over 15 amino acids. CDR1 SGHRS and CDR2 YFSETQ come from the germline V gene. CDR3 loop: CASSLYTGDVDGYTF. DNA of the CDR3: TGCGCCAGCAGCTTGTATACGGGGGACGTGGATGGCTACACCTTC.

The chain joins TRBV10-3 to TRBJ2-5; possible D gene TRBD1, 6 bases. Trimming cost V 6 bases and J 2 bases, with 13 bases left between them. This CDR3 contains 14 residues. Germline CDR1 ENHRY, CDR2 SYGVKD. DNA of the CDR3: TGTGCCATCAGGAGCTCCACAGGGCAAGAGACCCAGTACTTC. It translates to CAIRSSTGQETQYF.

This clone was found a few times. The chain uses TRBV5-1 and TRBJ2-2; 7 bases are shared with TRBD1. The trim removed 2 bases at V and 5 bases at J, leaving 0 bases unmatched. Per the germline V gene, CDR1 is SGHRS and CDR2 is YFSETQ. The CDR3 consists of 13 residues. For the CDR3, the DNA is TGCGCCAGCAGCTTACAGGGGACCGGGGAGCTGTTTTTT. It yields the protein CASSLQGTGELFF.

The chain uses TRBV2 and TRBJ2-3; TRBD1 is a possible D gene (5 bases). Germline CDR1 reads SNHLY; CDR2 reads FYNNEI. Deletions cut 6 bases from V and 4 bases from J, with 8 bases between. This CDR3 has 12 amino acids. The CDR3 DNA reads as TGTGCCAGCAGGGAACAGGCAGATACGCAGTATTTT. Its protein is CASREQADTQYF.

The chain joins TRBV11-2 to TRBJ1-1; 11 positions agree with TRBD1. Germline loops: CDR1 SGHAT, CDR2 FQNNGV. The V segment lost 5 bases and the J segment 6 bases; nucleotides outside the gene matches: 5. The CDR3 extends over 14 amino acids. The CDR3 spells CASSPRTGGPEAFF. Here the CDR3 DNA reads TGTGCCAGCAGCCCCAGGACAGGGGGCCCTGAAGCTTTCTTT.

In DNA, the CDR3 is TGTGCCAGCAGTGGTCTCGAGCAGTACTTC. Residues: CASSGLEQYF. V usage is TRBV2 and J usage is TRBJ2-7; D gene uncertain. Trimming took off 4 bases at V and 6 bases at J, with 4 bases between the two ends. Looked up from germline, CDR1 is SNHLY and CDR2 is FYNNEI. The CDR3 consists of 10 residues.

V gene TRBV11-3 combines with J gene TRBJ2-2; TRBD2 agrees at 9 bases. This CDR3 has 16 amino acids. The V gene's germline CDR1 is SGHNT and CDR2 YENEEA. V dropped 1 base and J dropped 6; count of bases not matched to a gene: 6. The CDR3 DNA is TGTGCCAGCAGCTTAGGGACTAGCGATATCCCCGGGGAGCTGTTTTTT. Protein: CASSLGTSDIPGELFF.

The rearrangement links TRBV24-1 to TRBJ2-3; 9 bases agree with TRBD2. With V trimmed by 9 bases and J by 2 bases, 11 bases remained unmatched. The CDR3 is 16 amino acids. CDR1 KGHDR and CDR2 SFDVKD come from the germline V gene. The CDR3 DNA reads TGTGCCACCTCTAATCAGCGGGGGGACTACACAGATACGCAGTATTTT. It specifies CATSNQRGDYTDTQYF.

The chain carries TRBV2 and TRBJ2-3, with 11 nucleotides matching TRBD1. From germline, CDR1 is SNHLY and CDR2 FYNNEI. The CDR3 sequence is 13 residues long. V lost 7 bases to trimming and J lost 5 bases; unmatched junction nucleotides: 2. The CDR3 is CASTGTGGDTQYF. CDR3 bases: TGTGCCAGCACCGGGACAGGGGGAGATACGCAGTATTTT.

The CDR3 DNA follows: TGTGCCAGCAGCTTGGATTCAGGGTGGAGCACTGAAGCTTTCTTT. Translation gives CASSLDSGWSTEAFF. This sequence joins TRBV5-5 and TRBJ1-1, with D perhaps TRBD1 (5 bases). Germline CDR1 and CDR2: SGHKS and YYEKEE (reference sequence). This CDR3 comprises 15 residues. The V gene lost 0 bases and the J gene lost 4 bases, with 13 bases spanning the gap.

V and J are TRBV5-1 and TRBJ2-5; TRBD2 matches 9 bases. J lost 6 bases, V lost 3 bases, and 12 bases had no gene match. Germline assignment: CDR1 SGHRS and CDR2 YFSETQ. The CDR3 is 16 amino acids. CDR3: CASSSPGVAGVKTQYF. CDR3 DNA: TGCGCCAGCAGCTCCCCTGGGGTAGCGGGGGTGAAGACCCAGTACTTC.

The genes are TRBV3-1 (or the pseudogene TRBV3-2) and TRBJ1-1, with D possibly matching TRBD1 (6 bases). Germline values: CDR1 LGHDT, CDR2 YNNKEL (reference sequence). The CDR3 extends over 14 amino acids. V lost 1 base and J lost 2, with 8 bases in between. This CDR3 is CASSQVGHNTEAFF. CDR3 nucleotide sequence: TGTGCCAGCAGCCAAGTGGGACACAACACTGAAGCTTTCTTT.

A single count supports this clone. This sequence joins TRBV27 and TRBJ2-1; 8 bases align to TRBD2. CDR3 size: 16 residues. With V trimmed by 8 bases and J by 2 bases, 11 bases remained unmatched. Per the germline V gene, CDR1 is MNHEY and CDR2 is SMNVEV (reference sequence). CDR3 sequence: CASHNFAGGTYNEQFF. The CDR3 region has the DNA TGTGCCAGCCACAACTTCGCGGGGGGAACCTACAATGAGCAGTTCTTC.

The CDR3 nucleotides are TGCGCCAGCAGCCTCGCCGGAGGGTGGACGGAGACCCAGTACTTC. It encodes CASSLAGGWTETQYF. The chain joins TRBV5-1 to TRBJ2-5; D is possibly TRBD2 (6 bases). The ends were cut back, 4 bases at V and 5 bases at J, with 18 bases in the middle. Germline-derived CDR1 and CDR2 are SGHRS and YFSETQ. The CDR3 runs 15 residues.

The chain joins TRBV25-1 to TRBJ2-2, with 10 bases matching TRBD1. V lost 4 bases and J lost 2; bases outside the gene matches: 4. CDR1 and CDR2 (germline): MGHDK, SYGVNS. This CDR3 comprises 16 residues. In DNA, the CDR3 is TGTGCCAGCAGTGGCGGGACAGGGGCTAACACCGGGGAGCTGTTTTTT. Translating it yields CASSGGTGANTGELFF.

V gene TRBV6-1 combines with J gene TRBJ2-3; 13 bases match TRBD2. The CDR3 is made up of 16 amino acids. With 3 bases clipped from V and 0 bases from J, the junction kept 0 bases outside the gene matches. CDR1 and CDR2 from the germline V gene are MNHNS and SASEGT. The DNA for the CDR3 is TGTGCCAGCAGTGAGACTAGCGGGGGGAGCACAGATACGCAGTATTTT. Residues: CASSETSGGSTDTQYF.

The chain recombines TRBV23-1 with TRBJ2-7, with 8 bases lining up with TRBD2. TRBV23-1 is an open reading frame, and its role is uncertain. The CDR3 has 15 amino acids. V trimming: 0 bases; J trimming: 6 bases; junction bases outside the gene matches: 7. In DNA, the CDR3 is TGCGCCAGCAGTCAATCTGCGGGGGGTAAGCCCGAGCAGTACTTC. It specifies CASSQSAGGKPEQYF.

The chain joins TRBV2 to TRBJ2-2; TRBD1 matches 8 bases. Germline CDR1 reads SNHLY; CDR2 reads FYNNEI. This CDR3 is built from 14 residues. Germline trimming cut 9 bases from V and 5 bases from J; bases unmatched to any gene: 8. CDR3 protein: CARGAGGYTGELFF. The CDR3 bases are TGTGCCAGGGGGGCAGGGGGCTATACCGGGGAGCTGTTTTTT.

The J gene is TRBJ2-7, the V gene TRBV11-2; 10 bases fit TRBD2. Germline lookup yields CDR1 SGHAT and CDR2 FQNNGV. The CDR3 extends over 16 amino acids. With V trimmed by 1 base and J by 5 bases, 8 bases remained unmatched. The CDR3 DNA sequence: TGTGCCAGCAGCTTAGTAGCCGGGACTAGCGTTAACGAGCAGTACTTC. It yields the protein CASSLVAGTSVNEQYF.

V and J are TRBV6-6 and TRBJ1-4; D unresolved. In germline, CDR1 is MNHNY, CDR2 SVGAGI (reference sequence). Trimming removed 4 bases from V and 3 bases from J, with 12 bases in between. The CDR3 contains 15 residues. The CDR3 is CASSSALAANEKLFF. The CDR3 region has the DNA TGTGCCAGCAGTTCGGCCCTTGCGGCTAATGAAAAACTGTTTTTT.

The chain is built from TRBV6-6 and TRBJ2-1, with D possibly TRBD2 on 5 matching bases. The V gene lost 5 bases and the J gene lost 6 bases, with 8 bases spanning the gap. Germline-derived CDR1 and CDR2 are MNHNY and SVGAGI (reference sequence). This CDR3 has 12 residues. CDR3 sequence reads: CASSGLANEQFF. CDR3 DNA: TGTGCCAGCAGTGGCCTAGCCAATGAGCAGTTCTTC.

This chain uses TRBV3-1 (or the pseudogene TRBV3-2) with TRBJ1-2, with 9 bases lining up with TRBD1. The CDR3 totals 18 residues. Losses at the gene ends were 4 bases for V and 8 bases for J; bases not matched to a gene: 20. Germline CDR1 and CDR2: LGHDT and YNNKEL (reference sequence). The CDR3 sequence: CASSPKGRGGQGSLGYTF. CDR3 DNA: TGTGCCAGCAGCCCCAAGGGGAGAGGGGGACAGGGTTCTCTCGGCTACACCTTC.

This chain joins TRBV24-1 and TRBJ2-5; 8 bases are shared with TRBD1. This CDR3 comprises 17 residues. Germline CDR1 and CDR2: KGHDR and SFDVKD. With V trimmed by 3 bases and J by 7 bases, 15 bases remained unmatched. Here the CDR3 reads CATSDGSGTGVPWTQYF. For the CDR3, the DNA is TGTGCCACCAGTGATGGCTCCGGGACAGGAGTTCCGTGGACCCAGTACTTC.

J is TRBJ1-1 and V is TRBV6-5; D is ambiguous. Germline V gene lookup returns CDR1 MNHEY and CDR2 SVGAGI. V shed 7 bases and J shed 0 bases, with 15 bases lying between them. This CDR3 is 15 amino acids long. The CDR3 spells CASITSVFLNTEAFF. The CDR3 DNA sequence: TGTGCCAGCATTACTTCGGTGTTCCTGAACACTGAAGCTTTCTTT.

J is TRBJ1-4 and V is TRBV2; the D gene is possibly TRBD1 (6 bases). The germline V and J ends were trimmed by 6 bases and 5 bases, with 16 bases remaining between them. CDR1 and CDR2 from the germline V gene are SNHLY and FYNNEI. This CDR3 has 15 amino acids. This CDR3 is CASRDRSGGNEKLFF. CDR3 nucleotide sequence: TGTGCCAGCAGGGACCGATCGGGGGGCAATGAAAAACTGTTTTTT.